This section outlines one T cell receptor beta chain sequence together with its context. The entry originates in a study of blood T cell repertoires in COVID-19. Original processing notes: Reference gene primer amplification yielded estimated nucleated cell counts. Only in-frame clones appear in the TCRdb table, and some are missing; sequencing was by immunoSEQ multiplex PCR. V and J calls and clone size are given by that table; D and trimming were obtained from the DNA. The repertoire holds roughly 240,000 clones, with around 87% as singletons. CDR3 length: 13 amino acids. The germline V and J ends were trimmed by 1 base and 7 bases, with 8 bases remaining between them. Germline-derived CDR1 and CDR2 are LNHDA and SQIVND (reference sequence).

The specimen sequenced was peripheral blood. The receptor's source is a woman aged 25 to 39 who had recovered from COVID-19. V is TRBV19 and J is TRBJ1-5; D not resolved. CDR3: CASSIVGGQPQHF. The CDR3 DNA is TGTGCCAGTAGTATAGTGGGAGGACAGCCCCAGCATTTT.